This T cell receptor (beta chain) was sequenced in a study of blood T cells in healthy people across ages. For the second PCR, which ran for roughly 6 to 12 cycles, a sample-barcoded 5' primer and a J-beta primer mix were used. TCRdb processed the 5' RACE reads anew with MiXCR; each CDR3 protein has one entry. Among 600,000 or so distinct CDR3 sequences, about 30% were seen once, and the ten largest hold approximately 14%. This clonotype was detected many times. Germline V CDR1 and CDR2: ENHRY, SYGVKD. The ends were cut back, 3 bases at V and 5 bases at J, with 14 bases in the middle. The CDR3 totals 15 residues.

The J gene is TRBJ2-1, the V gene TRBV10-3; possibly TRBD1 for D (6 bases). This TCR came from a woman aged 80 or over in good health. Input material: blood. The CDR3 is CAISDSGQRNNEQFF. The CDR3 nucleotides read TGTGCCATCAGTGACTCGGGACAACGTAACAATGAGCAGTTCTTC.